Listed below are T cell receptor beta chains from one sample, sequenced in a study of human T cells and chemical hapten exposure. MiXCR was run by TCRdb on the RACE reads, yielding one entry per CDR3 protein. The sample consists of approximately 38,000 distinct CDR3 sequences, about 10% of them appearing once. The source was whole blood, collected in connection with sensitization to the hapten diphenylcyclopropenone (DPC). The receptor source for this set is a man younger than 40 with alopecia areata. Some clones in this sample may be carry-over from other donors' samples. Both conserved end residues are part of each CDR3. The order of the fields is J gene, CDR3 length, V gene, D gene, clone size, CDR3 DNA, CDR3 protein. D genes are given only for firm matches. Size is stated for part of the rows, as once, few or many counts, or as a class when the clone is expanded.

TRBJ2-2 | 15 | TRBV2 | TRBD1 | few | TGTGCCAGGACAGACAGGGTTATAAACACCGGGGAGCTGTTTTTT | CARTDRVINTGELFF
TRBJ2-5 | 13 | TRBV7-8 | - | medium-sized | TGTGCCAGCAGCTTAGGGCCATCAGAGACCCAGTACTTC | CASSLGPSETQYF
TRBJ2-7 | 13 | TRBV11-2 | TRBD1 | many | TGTGCCAGCAGCTTGGGACAGACCTACGAGCAGTACTTC | CASSLGQTYEQYF
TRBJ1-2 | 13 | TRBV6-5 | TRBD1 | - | TGTGCCAGCAGTTACTACGGACAGGGCGGCTACACCTTC | CASSYYGQGGYTF
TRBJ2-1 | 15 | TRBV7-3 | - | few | TGTGCCAGCAGCCCATCTAGAGGGTCCTACAATGAGCAGTTCTTC | CASSPSRGSYNEQFF
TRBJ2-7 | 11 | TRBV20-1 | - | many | TGCAGTGCTCTCCGCTCCTACGAGCAGTACTTC | CSALRSYEQYF
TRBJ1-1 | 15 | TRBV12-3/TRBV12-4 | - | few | TGTGCCAGCAGTCCTAGCGTTAGGGTGAACACTGAAGCTTTCTTT | CASSPSVRVNTEAFF
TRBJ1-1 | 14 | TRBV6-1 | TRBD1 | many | TGTGCCAGCAGCTCGGGACAGTTCAACACTGAAGCTTTCTTT | CASSSGQFNTEAFF
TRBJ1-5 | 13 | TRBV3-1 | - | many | TGTGCCAGCAGCCACGGGAGATTTCAGCCCCAGCATTTT | CASSHGRFQPQHF
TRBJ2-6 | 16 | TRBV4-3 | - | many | TGCGCCAGCAGCCACCCGACAGGAACATTCGCCAACGTCCTGACTTTC | CASSHPTGTFANVLTF
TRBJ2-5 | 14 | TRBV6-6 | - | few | TGTGCCAGCGGGGGTGCGATCGGAAAGGAGACCCAGTACTTC | CASGGAIGKETQYF
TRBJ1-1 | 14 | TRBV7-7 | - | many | TGTGCCAGCACCCCGGTACAGGGTAACACTGAAGCTTTCTTT | CASTPVQGNTEAFF
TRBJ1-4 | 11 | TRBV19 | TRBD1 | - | TGTGCCAGTGGAACGAAGGGACAGGCCCTTTTT | CASGTKGQALF
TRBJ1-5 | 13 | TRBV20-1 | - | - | TGCAGTGCTCCGGGGGCTACATGGGAGCCCCAGCATTTT | CSAPGATWEPQHF
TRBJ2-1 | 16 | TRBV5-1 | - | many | TGCGCCAGCAGCACCGGACAGAGGAGCTCCTACAATGAGCAGTTCTTC | CASSTGQRSSYNEQFF
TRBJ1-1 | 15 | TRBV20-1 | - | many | TGCAGTGCTAGAGATATGCTACCAAGGAACACTGAAGCTTTCTTT | CSARDMLPRNTEAFF
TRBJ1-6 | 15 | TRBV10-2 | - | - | TGCGCCAGCAGTGAGCCGCAGGGGAATATCTCACCCCTCCACTTT | CASSEPQGNISPLHF
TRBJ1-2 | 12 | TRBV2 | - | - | TGTGCCAGCAGTGAGTTGGGCTATGGCTACACCTTC | CASSELGYGYTF
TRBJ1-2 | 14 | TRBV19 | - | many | TGTGCCAGTAGACCTGACAGCCCGACCTATGGCTACACCTTC | CASRPDSPTYGYTF
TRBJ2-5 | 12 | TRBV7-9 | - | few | TGTGCCAGTCTCGGACAGCGAGAGACCCAGTACTTC | CASLGQRETQYF
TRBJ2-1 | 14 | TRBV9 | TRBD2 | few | TGTGCCAGCAGCCGGAGCGGGAGTGTCTATGAGCAGTTCTTC | CASSRSGSVYEQFF
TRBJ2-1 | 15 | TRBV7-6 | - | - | TGTGCCAGCAGCTTAGACATTGGAGCAGGCAATGAGCAGTTCTTC | CASSLDIGAGNEQFF
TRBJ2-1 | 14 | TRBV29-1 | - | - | TGCAGCGTTGGAGGCAGAAAACTCTACAATGAGCAGTTCTTC | CSVGGRKLYNEQFF
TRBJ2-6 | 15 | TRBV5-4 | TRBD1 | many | TGTGCCAGCAGCCCAGGGGGCGCTGGGGCCAACGTCCTGACTTTC | CASSPGGAGANVLTF
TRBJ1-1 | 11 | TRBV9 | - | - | TGTGCCAGCAGCCCCATCCCAGAAGCTTTCTTT | CASSPIPEAFF
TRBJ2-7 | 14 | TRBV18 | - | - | TGTGCCAGCTCACCACCGACAGGCTTATACGAGCAGTACTTC | CASSPPTGLYEQYF
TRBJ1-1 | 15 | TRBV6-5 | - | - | TGTCCCAGCAGTTACTCGACAGGCCCGAACACTGAAGCTTTCTTT | CPSSYSTGPNTEAFF
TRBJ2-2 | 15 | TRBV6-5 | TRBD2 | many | TGTGCCAGCAGTTACTCGAACGCGGGGGCCGGGGAGCTGTTTTTT | CASSYSNAGAGELFF
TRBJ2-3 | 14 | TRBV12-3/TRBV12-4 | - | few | TGTGCCAGCAGTTTAATTCGGGGCGCAGATACGCAGTATTTT | CASSLIRGADTQYF
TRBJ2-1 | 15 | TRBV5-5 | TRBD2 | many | TGTGCCAGCAGCTTGGCACCTAGCGGGAGTAATGAGCAGTTCTTC | CASSLAPSGSNEQFF
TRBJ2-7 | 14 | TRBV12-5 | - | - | TGTGCTAGTGGTTTGGTAGGGACCTCCTACGAGCAGTACTTC | CASGLVGTSYEQYF
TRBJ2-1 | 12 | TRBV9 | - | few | TGTGCCAGCAGCCAACTAGAGAAGGGGCAGTTCTTC | CASSQLEKGQFF
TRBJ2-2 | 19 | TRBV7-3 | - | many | TGTGCCAGCAGCTTCTGGACGTCGGGGTCCTCGACCAACACCGGGGAGCTGTTTTTT | CASSFWTSGSSTNTGELFF
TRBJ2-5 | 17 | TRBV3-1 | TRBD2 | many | TGTGCCAGCAGCCAAGATACTAGCGGCCTGTACCAAGAGACCCAGTACTTC | CASSQDTSGLYQETQYF
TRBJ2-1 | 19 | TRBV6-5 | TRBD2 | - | TGTGCCAGCAGCCGCAGACAGGGGCTAGCGGGGGGTACCGGGGATGAGCAGTTCTTC | CASSRRQGLAGGTGDEQFF
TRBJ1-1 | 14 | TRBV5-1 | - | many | TGCGCCAGCAGCGGCCAGGGGAGGAACACTGAAGCTTTCTTT | CASSGQGRNTEAFF
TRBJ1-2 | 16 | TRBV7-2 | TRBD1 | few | TGTGCCAGCAGCTTAGACCTACTCACAGGGGGCCATGGCTACACCTTC | CASSLDLLTGGHGYTF
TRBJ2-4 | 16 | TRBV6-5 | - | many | TGTGCCAGCAGTCCCTATCGGACTCTAGCCAAAAACATTCAGTACTTC | CASSPYRTLAKNIQYF
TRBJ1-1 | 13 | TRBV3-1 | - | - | TGTGCCAGCAGCCAGCCGGGAGGGACTGAAGCTTTCTTT | CASSQPGGTEAFF
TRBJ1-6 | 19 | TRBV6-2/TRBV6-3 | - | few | TGTGCCAGCAGCGGAAGACGTAGCCAGAAGGGCTCCTATAATTCACCCCTCCACTTT | CASSGRRSQKGSYNSPLHF
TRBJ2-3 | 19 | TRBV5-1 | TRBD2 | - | TGCGCCAGCAGCTTGATGTTGCGGGGGGGCTTGTCTGGCACAGATACGCAGTATTTT | CASSLMLRGGLSGTDTQYF
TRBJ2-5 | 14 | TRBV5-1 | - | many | TGCGCCAGCAGCCCTGGACTCCTTGGGGAGACCCAGTACTTC | CASSPGLLGETQYF
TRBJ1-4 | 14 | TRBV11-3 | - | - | TGTGCCAGCAGCCCTGTGCGGGGAAATGAAAAACTGTTTTTT | CASSPVRGNEKLFF
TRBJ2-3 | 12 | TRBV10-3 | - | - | TGTGCCGGGAGGGGGGGAGAAGATACGCAGTATTTT | CAGRGGEDTQYF
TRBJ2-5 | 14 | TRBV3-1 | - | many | TGTGCCAGCAGCCAGGTCGGCATCCAAGAGACCCAGTACTTC | CASSQVGIQETQYF
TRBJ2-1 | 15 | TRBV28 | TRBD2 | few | TGTGCCAGCAGTGGTTCCCGACTAGCGGGAGCTGAGCAGTTCTTC | CASSGSRLAGAEQFF
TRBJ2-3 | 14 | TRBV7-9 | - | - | TGTGCCAGCAGCTTAGATAAACGCACAGATACGCAGTATTTT | CASSLDKRTDTQYF
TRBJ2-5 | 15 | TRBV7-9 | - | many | TGTGCCAGCAGCTTGTTAGTCTCGCTTTCAGAGACCCAGTACTTC | CASSLLVSLSETQYF
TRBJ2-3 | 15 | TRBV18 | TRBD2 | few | TGTGCCGGAACACTAGCGGGCGCTTCCACAGATACGCAGTATTTT | CAGTLAGASTDTQYF
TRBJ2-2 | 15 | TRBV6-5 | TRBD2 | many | TGTGCCAGTTGCCCGGGAGGGCCTAACACCGGGGAGCTGTTTTTT | CASCPGGPNTGELFF
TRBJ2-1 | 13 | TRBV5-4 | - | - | TGTGCCAGCAGCCTTCCTTCGGACAGCCCTTGGTTCTTC | CASSLPSDSPWFF
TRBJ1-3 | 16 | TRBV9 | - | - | TGTGCCAGCAGCCCCACAAGGACCAGGACTGGAAACACCATATATTTT | CASSPTRTRTGNTIYF
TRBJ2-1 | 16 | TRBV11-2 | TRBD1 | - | TGTGCCAGCAGCTACTTAGGGGGCAAAAGCTACAATGAGCAGTTCTTC | CASSYLGGKSYNEQFF
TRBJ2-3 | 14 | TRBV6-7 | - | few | TGTGCCAGATACAGGGAAAACCCCACAGATACGCAGTATTTT | CARYRENPTDTQYF